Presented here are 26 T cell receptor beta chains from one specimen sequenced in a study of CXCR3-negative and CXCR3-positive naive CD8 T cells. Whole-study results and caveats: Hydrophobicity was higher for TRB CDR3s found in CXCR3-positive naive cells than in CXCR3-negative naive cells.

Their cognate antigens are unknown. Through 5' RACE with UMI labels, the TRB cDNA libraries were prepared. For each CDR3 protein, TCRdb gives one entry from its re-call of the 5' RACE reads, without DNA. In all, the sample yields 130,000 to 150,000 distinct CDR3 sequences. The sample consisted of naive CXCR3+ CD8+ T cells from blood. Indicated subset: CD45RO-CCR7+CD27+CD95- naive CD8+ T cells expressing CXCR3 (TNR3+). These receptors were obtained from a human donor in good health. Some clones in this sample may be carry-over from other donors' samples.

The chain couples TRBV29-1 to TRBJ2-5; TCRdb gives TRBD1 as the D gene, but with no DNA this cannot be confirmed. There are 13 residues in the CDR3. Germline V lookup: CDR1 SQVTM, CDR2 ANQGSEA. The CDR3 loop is CSMGQGAEETQYF.

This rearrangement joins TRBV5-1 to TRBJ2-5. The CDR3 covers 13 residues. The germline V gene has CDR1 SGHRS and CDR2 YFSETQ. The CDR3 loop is CASSLGEEETQYF.

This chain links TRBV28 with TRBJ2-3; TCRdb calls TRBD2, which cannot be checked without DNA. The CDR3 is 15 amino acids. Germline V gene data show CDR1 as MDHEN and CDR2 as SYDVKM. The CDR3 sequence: CASSFIAGGLSTQYF.

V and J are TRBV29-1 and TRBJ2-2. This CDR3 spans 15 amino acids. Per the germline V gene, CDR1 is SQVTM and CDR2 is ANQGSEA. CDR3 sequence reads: CSVEDATVNTGELFF.

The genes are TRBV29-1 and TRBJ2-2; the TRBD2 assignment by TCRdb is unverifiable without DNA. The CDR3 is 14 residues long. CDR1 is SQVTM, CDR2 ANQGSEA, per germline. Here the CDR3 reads CSVLAGGSTGELFF.

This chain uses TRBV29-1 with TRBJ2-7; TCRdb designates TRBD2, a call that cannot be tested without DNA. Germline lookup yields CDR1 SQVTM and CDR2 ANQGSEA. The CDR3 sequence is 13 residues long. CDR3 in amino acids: CSFTSNSGYEQYF.

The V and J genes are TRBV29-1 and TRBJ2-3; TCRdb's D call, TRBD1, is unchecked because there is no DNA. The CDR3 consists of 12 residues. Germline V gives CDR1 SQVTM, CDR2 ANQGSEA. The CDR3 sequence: CSAERGADTQYF.

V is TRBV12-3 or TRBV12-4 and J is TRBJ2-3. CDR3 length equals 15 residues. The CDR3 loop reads CASSLFQVQLDTQYF.

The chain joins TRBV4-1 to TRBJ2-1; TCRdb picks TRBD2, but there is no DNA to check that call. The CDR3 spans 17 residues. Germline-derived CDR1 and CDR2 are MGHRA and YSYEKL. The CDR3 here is CASSQTLGTSGYNEQFF.

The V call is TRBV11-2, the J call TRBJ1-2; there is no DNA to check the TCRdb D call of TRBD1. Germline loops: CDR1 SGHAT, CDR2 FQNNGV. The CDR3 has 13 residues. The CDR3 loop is CASSLGGVFGYTF.

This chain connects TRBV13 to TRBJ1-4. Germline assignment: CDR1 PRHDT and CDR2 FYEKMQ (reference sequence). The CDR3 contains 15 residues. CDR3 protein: CASSLAGYTNEKLFF.

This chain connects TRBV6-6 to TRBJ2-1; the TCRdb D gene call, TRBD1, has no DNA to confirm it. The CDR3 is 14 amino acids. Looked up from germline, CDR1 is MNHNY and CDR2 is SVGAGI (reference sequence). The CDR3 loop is CASSTDREIVEQFF.

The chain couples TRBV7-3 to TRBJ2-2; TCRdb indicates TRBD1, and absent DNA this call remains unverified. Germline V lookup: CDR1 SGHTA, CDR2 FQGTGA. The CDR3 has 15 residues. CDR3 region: CASTISGGGSGELFF.

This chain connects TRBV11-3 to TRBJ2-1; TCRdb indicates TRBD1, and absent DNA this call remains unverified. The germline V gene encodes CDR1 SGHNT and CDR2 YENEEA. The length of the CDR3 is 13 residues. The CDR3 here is CASSLLGGDEQFF. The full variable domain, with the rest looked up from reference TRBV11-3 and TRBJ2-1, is EAGVVQSPRYKIIEKKQPVAFWCNPISGHNTLYWYLQNLGQGPELLIRYENEEAVDDSQLPKDRFSAERLKGVDSTLKIQPAELGDSAVYLCASSLLGGDEQFFGPGTRLTVL.

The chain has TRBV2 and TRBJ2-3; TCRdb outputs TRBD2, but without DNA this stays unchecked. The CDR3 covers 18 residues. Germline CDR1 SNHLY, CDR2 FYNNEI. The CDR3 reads CASRGTSDHRRYTDTQYF.

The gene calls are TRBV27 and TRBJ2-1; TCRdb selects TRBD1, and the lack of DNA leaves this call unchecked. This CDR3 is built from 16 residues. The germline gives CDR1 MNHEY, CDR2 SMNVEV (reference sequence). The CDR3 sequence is CASSLPGQGILNEQFF.

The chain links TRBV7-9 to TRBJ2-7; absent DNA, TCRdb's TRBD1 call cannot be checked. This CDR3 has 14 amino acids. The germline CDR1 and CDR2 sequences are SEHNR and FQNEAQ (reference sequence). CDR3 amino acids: CASSYDRGLNEQYF.

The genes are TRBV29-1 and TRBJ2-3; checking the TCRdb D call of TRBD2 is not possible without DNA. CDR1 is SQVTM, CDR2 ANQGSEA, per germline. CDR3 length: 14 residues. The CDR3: CSVVGLAGDGLQYF.

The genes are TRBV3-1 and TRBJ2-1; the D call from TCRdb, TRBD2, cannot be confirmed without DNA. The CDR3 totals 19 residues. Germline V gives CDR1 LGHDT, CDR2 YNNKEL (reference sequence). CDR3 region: CASSPHHSGRELGIDEQFF.

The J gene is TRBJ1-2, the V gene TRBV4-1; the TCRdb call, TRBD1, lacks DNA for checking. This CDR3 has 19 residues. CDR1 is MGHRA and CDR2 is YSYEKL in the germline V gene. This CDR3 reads CASSQPRLIGTGGDYGYTF.

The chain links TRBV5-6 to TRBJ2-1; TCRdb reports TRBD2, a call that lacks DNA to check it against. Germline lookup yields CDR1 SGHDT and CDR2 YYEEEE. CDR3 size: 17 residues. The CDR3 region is CASSLASGRAAYNEQFF.

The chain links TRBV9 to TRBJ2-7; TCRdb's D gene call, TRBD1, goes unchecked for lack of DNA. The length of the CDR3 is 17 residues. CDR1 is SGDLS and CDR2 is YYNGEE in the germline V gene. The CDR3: CASSVATGQGLSYEQYF. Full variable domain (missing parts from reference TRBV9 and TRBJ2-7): DSGVTQTPKHLITATGQRVTLRCSPRSGDLSVYWYQQSLDQGLQFLIQYYNGEERAKGNILERFSAQQFPDLHSELNLSSLELGDSALYFCASSVATGQGLSYEQYFGPGTRLTVT.

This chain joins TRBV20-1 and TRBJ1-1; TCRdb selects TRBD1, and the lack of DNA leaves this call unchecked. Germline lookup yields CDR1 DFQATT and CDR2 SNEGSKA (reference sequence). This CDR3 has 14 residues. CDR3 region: CSAREGTGDTEAFF.

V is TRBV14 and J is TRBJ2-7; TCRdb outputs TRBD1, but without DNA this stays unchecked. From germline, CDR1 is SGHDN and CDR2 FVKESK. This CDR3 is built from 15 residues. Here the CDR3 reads CASSQEDRAIYEQYF.

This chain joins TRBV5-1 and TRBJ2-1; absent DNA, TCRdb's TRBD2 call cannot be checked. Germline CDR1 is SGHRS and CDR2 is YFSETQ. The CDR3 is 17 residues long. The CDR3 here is CASSLAPLAGAYNEQFF.

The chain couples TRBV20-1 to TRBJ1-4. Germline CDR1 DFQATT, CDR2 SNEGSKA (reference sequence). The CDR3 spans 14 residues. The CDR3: CSAPERASNEKLFF.